Below are 21 T cell receptor beta chains sequenced from a single sample in a study of T cells in localized non-small cell lung cancer (dated by TCRdb to the early 2020s). The receptor library was made with the immunoSEQ multiplex PCR assay. TCRdb stores this immuneACCESS table with in-frame sequences only. Part of the clones is absent; in the studies checked, under half of the shortfall reflects unresolved V genes, and no reason is known for the rest. In this sample the table shows about 40,000 clones, around 81% of which occur a single time. The top ten constitute less than 9.5% of the sample. The sample here was peripheral blood mononuclear cells, taken before any cancer treatment. Every receptor here comes from a male donor older than 55 with stage II lung adenocarcinoma.

The chain carries TRBV6-5 and TRBJ2-7; 7 nucleotides match TRBD1. There are 14 residues in the CDR3. The V gene end was trimmed by 2 bases and the J gene end by 5 bases; junction bases not matched to a gene: 6. Germline CDR1 reads MNHEY; CDR2 reads SVGAGI. CDR3: CASSYDRERHEQYF. CDR3 coding DNA: TGTGCCAGCAGTTACGACAGGGAGAGACACGAGCAGTACTTC.

The genes are TRBV29-1 and TRBJ2-1; a weak D match, TRBD2 (5 bases). V lost 7 bases and J 10 bases, leaving 20 bases between the germline ends. The length of the CDR3 is 13 residues. Germline V CDR1 and CDR2: SQVTM, ANQGSEA. The CDR3 sequence is CSAVPAAIGEQFF. CDR3 sequence (DNA): TGCAGCGCCGTTCCAGCGGCGATAGGAGAGCAGTTCTTC.

In its sample, this clone is medium-sized. The V call is TRBV1, the J call TRBJ1-2; TRBD1 is taken as the D call from the table, unchecked against the DNA. TRBV1 counts as a pseudogene. The CDR3 has 15 residues. The DNA for the CDR3 is TGCACCAGCAGCCAGCTACAGGGGGCGAGGTATGGCTACACCTTC. Translation: CTSSQLQGARYGYTF.

The chain couples TRBV29-1 to TRBJ2-1; 8 bases match TRBD1. The V gene end was trimmed by 6 bases and the J gene end by 4 bases; junction bases not matched to a gene: 5. CDR3 length: 13 amino acids. Per the germline V gene, CDR1 is SQVTM and CDR2 is ANQGSEA. The CDR3 loop reads CSVQGAAYNEQFF. The CDR3 DNA sequence: TGCAGCGTCCAGGGGGCGGCATACAATGAGCAGTTCTTC.

V is TRBV6-6 and J is TRBJ1-1; D is unresolved. Germline V gene data show CDR1 as MNHNY and CDR2 as SVGAGI (reference sequence). The CDR3 consists of 12 residues. The ends were cut back, 10 bases at V and 2 bases at J, with 11 bases in the middle. This chain's CDR3 is CATWRPNTEAFF. The CDR3 DNA sequence: TGTGCCACCTGGCGGCCCAACACTGAAGCTTTCTTT.

The chain joins TRBV9 to TRBJ1-1, with a tentative D call TRBD1 (5 bases). The V end lost 5 bases, the J end lost 11 bases, and 19 bases lay between the germline ends. The germline CDR1 and CDR2 sequences are SGDLS and YYNGEE. The CDR3 runs to 13 residues. CDR3 coding DNA: TGTGCCAGCAGTGGCAACGGGGCAAGTGGGGCTTTCTTT. Amino acids: CASSGNGASGAFF.

The J gene is TRBJ2-7, the V gene TRBV4-3, with 7 nucleotides matching TRBD1. V gave up 1 base and J gave up 4 bases; unmatched junction bases: 7. The germline V gene has CDR1 LGHNA and CDR2 YSLEER. The CDR3 loop spans 15 amino acids. The CDR3 nucleotides are TGCGCCAGCAGCCAAGGACAGGGCCTGAGGTACGAGCAGTACTTC. This codes for CASSQGQGLRYEQYF.

This clone has only a few counts. The J gene is TRBJ1-4, the V gene TRBV2, with 11 nucleotides matching TRBD1. The V and J ends lost 8 bases and 3 bases, in that order; junction bases with no gene match: 5. CDR1 SNHLY and CDR2 FYNNEI come from the germline V gene. The CDR3 is 15 residues long. CDR3 in amino acids: CASGGTGGPNEKLFF. The DNA of the CDR3 is TGTGCCAGCGGCGGGACAGGGGGGCCTAATGAAAAACTGTTTTTT.

The genes are TRBV7-3 and TRBJ2-3; TRBD1 matches 8 bases. Germline assignment: CDR1 SGHTA and CDR2 FQGTGA. The V segment lost 5 bases and the J segment 3 bases; nucleotides outside the gene matches: 4. This CDR3 is 14 amino acids long. The CDR3 DNA reads as TGTGCCAGCAGCCGGGACAGGTGGACAGATACGCAGTATTTT. The encoded protein is CASSRDRWTDTQYF.

The genes are TRBV11-1 and TRBJ2-7, with 9 bases lining up with TRBD1. V trimming: 7 bases; J trimming: 2 bases; junction bases outside the gene matches: 6. CDR1 and CDR2 from the germline V gene are SGHAT and FQDESV (reference sequence). The CDR3 length is 14 residues. CDR3: CASNVRQGAYEQYF. The DNA for the CDR3 is TGTGCCAGCAACGTACGACAGGGGGCCTACGAGCAGTACTTC.

The chain carries TRBV18 and TRBJ2-3; 7 bases fit TRBD2. J was trimmed by 0 bases and V by 1 base; bases with no gene match: 7. The CDR3 is 17 residues long. Germline assignment: CDR1 KGHSH and CDR2 LQKENI. CDR3 sequence reads: CASSPRVAGSSTDTQYF. Here the CDR3 DNA reads TGTGCCAGCTCACCACGGGTAGCGGGCTCTAGCACAGATACGCAGTATTTT.

The chain has TRBV9 and TRBJ1-2; 7 bases fit TRBD1. The V gene's germline CDR1 is SGDLS and CDR2 YYNGEE. The CDR3 has 13 residues. Trimming at V came to 4 bases and at J to 5 bases, leaving 5 bases not matched to a gene. CDR3 residues: CASSQGGDYGYTF. DNA for the CDR3: TGTGCCAGCAGCCAGGGGGGAGATTATGGCTACACCTTC.

This chain links TRBV19 with TRBJ2-7; TRBD2 matches 7 bases. Germline-derived CDR1 and CDR2 are LNHDA and SQIVND (reference sequence). The CDR3 totals 14 residues. With 4 bases clipped from V and 3 bases from J, the junction kept 6 bases outside the gene matches. The CDR3 loop is CASSTPSGFYEQYF. The CDR3 DNA is TGTGCCAGTAGTACTCCTAGCGGCTTCTACGAGCAGTACTTC.

V gene TRBV1 combines with J gene TRBJ1-5; the D call of TRBD1 is as the table states it, not checked on the DNA. TRBV1 is deemed a pseudogene. This CDR3 region has 13 residues. The CDR3 spells CTSIGQNNQPQHF. As DNA, the CDR3 is TGCACCAGCATCGGACAGAACAATCAGCCCCAGCATTTT.

The chain is built from TRBV11-2 and TRBJ2-1; 9 nucleotides align to TRBD2. After removal of 4 bases from V and 8 bases from J, the junction contained 9 bases not matched to a gene. The CDR3 loop spans 15 amino acids. Germline-derived CDR1 and CDR2 are SGHAT and FQNNGV. CDR3 in amino acids: CASSSEGGRADEQFF. In DNA form, the CDR3 reads TGTGCCAGCAGCTCCGAAGGCGGGAGGGCTGATGAGCAGTTCTTC.

A word on this clone: This sample includes further DNA sequences coding for the same CDR3. The V gene is TRBV30, the J gene TRBJ1-3; D is unclear. This CDR3 is built from 14 residues. With 0 bases removed from V and 3 bases from J, the gap between germline ends came to 9 bases. The germline V gene encodes CDR1 GTSNPN and CDR2 SVGIG (reference sequence). CDR3 region: CAWSVLGSGNTIYF. CDR3 sequence (DNA): TGTGCCTGGAGTGTATTGGGCAGTGGAAACACCATATATTTT.

This chain joins TRBV6-5 and TRBJ2-3; 7 bases align to TRBD1. CDR1 is MNHEY and CDR2 is SVGAGI in the germline V gene. J gave up 3 bases and V 5 bases, and 5 bases lay outside the gene matches. This CDR3 spans 14 amino acids. The CDR3 sequence is CASSPGGKTDTQYF. The CDR3 DNA follows: TGTGCCAGCAGTCCAGGGGGAAAGACAGATACGCAGTATTTT.

This clone was picked up one time. The genes are TRBV28 and TRBJ1-2; 8 nucleotides align to TRBD1. CDR1 and CDR2 (germline): MDHEN, SYDVKM. The CDR3 length is 13 residues. Trimming at V came to 5 bases and at J to 8 bases, leaving 7 bases not matched to a gene. CDR3 in DNA: TGTGCCAGCAGTCGCGCAGGGGGCGAGGGCTACACCTTC. Its protein is CASSRAGGEGYTF.

With regard to this clone: Other DNA sequences from this sample encode an identical CDR3 as well. The chain couples TRBV5-4 to TRBJ2-7, with 9 bases matching TRBD2. J lost 1 base, V lost 2 bases, and 4 bases had no gene match. Germline V CDR1 and CDR2: SGHNT, YYREEE (reference sequence). The CDR3 totals 15 residues. The CDR3 loop is CASSLELAGSYEQYF. The CDR3 DNA reads TGTGCCAGCAGCTTAGAACTAGCGGGTTCCTACGAGCAGTACTTC.

The CDR3, as DNA: TGTGCCAGCAGTCTTCCCAGGGACGGGAGCTCCTACAATGAGCAGTTCTTC. Translating it yields CASSLPRDGSSYNEQFF. The rearrangement joins TRBV28 to TRBJ2-1; possibly TRBD2 for D (6 bases). V was cut by 5 bases and J by 0 bases, with 17 bases left in between. This CDR3 is 17 amino acids long. Germline CDR1 reads MDHEN; CDR2 reads SYDVKM.

The chain employs TRBV10-1 and TRBJ1-5; no clear D. CDR1 WNHNN and CDR2 SYGVQD come from the germline V gene (reference sequence). V was clipped by 8 bases and J by 7 bases, with 18 bases between them. The CDR3 spans 14 residues. The CDR3 region is CASPLTKAGQPQHF. In nucleotides, the CDR3 is TGCGCCAGCCCTTTGACAAAGGCGGGACAGCCCCAGCATTTT.